Shown below are 16 T cell receptor beta chains from a single sample sequenced in a study of cytomegalovirus exposure and HLA in healthy donors. The PCR was carried out with 60 Vbeta primers and 13 Jbeta primers. TCRdb's table, derived via immunoSEQ multiplex PCR, lists solely in-frame clones and lacks some. The sample yields around 140,000 clones, 65% to 85% seen once. Sequenced input: PBMCs. The receptors were sampled from a man aged 25-45 years in good health and CMV-seronegative.

V gene TRBV19 combines with J gene TRBJ2-5, with 7 bases matching TRBD2. Losses at the gene ends were 1 base for V and 4 bases for J; bases not matched to a gene: 9. The CDR3 contains 16 residues. The germline CDR1 and CDR2 sequences are LNHDA and SQIVND (reference sequence). This chain's CDR3 is CASSIGGGGPGETQYF. CDR3 in DNA: TGTGCCAGTAGTATAGGGGGGGGAGGGCCGGGAGAGACCCAGTACTTC. Supplemented by reference TRBV19 and TRBJ2-5, the full variable domain reads DGGITQSPKYLFRKEGQNVTLSCEQNLNHDAMYWYRQDPGQGLRLIYYSQIVNDFQKGDIAEGYSVSREKKESFPLTVTSAQKNPTAFYLCASSIGGGGPGETQYFGPGTRLLVL.

V and J are TRBV19 and TRBJ1-5; 10 bases agree with TRBD1. CDR1 LNHDA and CDR2 SQIVND come from the germline V gene (reference sequence). CDR3 length: 14 amino acids. V lost 6 bases and J lost 4; bases outside the gene matches: 3. The CDR3 sequence is CASSPDRGNQPQHF. In DNA form, the CDR3 reads TGTGCCAGTAGCCCGGACAGGGGGAATCAGCCCCAGCATTTT. Drawing the rest from reference TRBV19 and TRBJ1-5, the complete variable domain is DGGITQSPKYLFRKEGQNVTLSCEQNLNHDAMYWYRQDPGQGLRLIYYSQIVNDFQKGDIAEGYSVSREKKESFPLTVTSAQKNPTAFYLCASSPDRGNQPQHFGDGTRLSIL.

This chain links TRBV11-2 with TRBJ2-4; D gene uncertain. CDR1 SGHAT and CDR2 FQNNGV come from the germline V gene. The CDR3 is 13 amino acids. The V and J ends lost 0 bases and 3 bases respectively, with 3 bases between them. DNA of the CDR3: TGTGCCAGCAGCTTAGACATCAAAAACATTCAGTACTTC. This sequence encodes CASSLDIKNIQYF. Drawing the rest from reference TRBV11-2 and TRBJ2-4, the complete variable domain is EAGVAQSPRYKIIEKRQSVAFWCNPISGHATLYWYQQILGQGPKLLIQFQNNGVVDDSQLPKDRFSAERLKGVDSTLKIQPAKLEDSAVYLCASSLDIKNIQYFGAGTRLSVL.

The chain links TRBV27 to TRBJ2-3; 16 bases line up with TRBD2. CDR3 length equals 18 residues. V gave up 2 bases and J gave up 2 bases; unmatched junction bases: 4. In germline, CDR1 is MNHEY, CDR2 SMNVEV (reference sequence). CDR3 nucleotides: TGTGCCAGCAGTTTAGGGACTAGCGGGAGGGAAGCCACAGATACGCAGTATTTT. Its translation is CASSLGTSGREATDTQYF.

The V gene is TRBV25-1, the J gene TRBJ2-1; D is perhaps TRBD1 (5 bases). Germline V gene sequence: CDR1 MGHDK, CDR2 SYGVNS. The CDR3 has 14 amino acids. With 1 base removed from V and 9 bases from J, the gap between germline ends came to 13 bases. CDR3 bases: TGTGCCAGCAGTGAATTGGAGCTAGGGGTTGAGCAGTTCTTC. This translates into CASSELELGVEQFF.

J is TRBJ1-5 and V is TRBV30; perhaps TRBD1 as D (6 bases). Trimming took 2 bases from V and 0 from J, leaving 17 bases between them. CDR3 length equals 17 residues. The germline V gene has CDR1 GTSNPN and CDR2 SVGIG (reference sequence). CDR3 in amino acids: CAWSISGGHYSNQPQHF. The CDR3 DNA reads as TGTGCCTGGAGTATCAGCGGGGGCCATTATAGCAATCAGCCCCAGCATTTT.

This chain connects TRBV6-1 to TRBJ1-3; D gene uncertain. The CDR3 consists of 13 residues. Germline CDR1 and CDR2: MNHNS and SASEGT. V lost 3 bases and J 0 bases, leaving 3 bases between the germline ends. CDR3 protein: CASSDSSGNTIYF. CDR3 in DNA: TGTGCCAGCAGTGATAGCTCTGGAAACACCATATATTTT.

The chain recombines TRBV6-5 with TRBJ2-5; D ambiguous. With 2 bases removed from V and 4 bases from J, the gap between germline ends came to 11 bases. There are 14 residues in the CDR3. Germline V gives CDR1 MNHEY, CDR2 SVGAGI. The CDR3 coding sequence is TGTGCCAGCAGTTACCGACACATCGGAGAGACCCAGTACTTC. Translated, it gives CASSYRHIGETQYF.

The rearrangement links TRBV4-1 to TRBJ1-3; D remains ambiguous. V lost 1 base and J 0 bases, leaving 25 bases between the germline ends. The CDR3 has 21 residues. Germline lookup yields CDR1 MGHRA and CDR2 YSYEKL. CDR3: CASSQGGRVFSLRSSGNTIYF. CDR3 DNA: TGCGCCAGCAGCCAAGGTGGTCGGGTTTTCTCCCTTCGCTCCTCTGGAAACACCATATATTTT.

The chain employs TRBV9 and TRBJ2-5, with 9 bases aligning to TRBD2. The CDR3 loop spans 14 amino acids. Trimming removed 4 bases from V and 5 bases from J; junction bases left unmatched: 6. In germline, CDR1 is SGDLS, CDR2 YYNGEE. The DNA for the CDR3 is TGTGCCAGCAGCCCCCGGACTAGCGAGGAGACCCAGTACTTC. This gives the protein CASSPRTSEETQYF.

The V gene is TRBV27, the J gene TRBJ2-5, with D possibly TRBD2 on 5 matching bases. V was cut by 2 bases and J by 2 bases, with 9 bases left in between. The germline V gene encodes CDR1 MNHEY and CDR2 SMNVEV (reference sequence). The CDR3 sequence is 14 residues long. CDR3 sequence: CASSLTGWQETQYF. The DNA of the CDR3 is TGTGCCAGCAGTTTAACGGGGTGGCAAGAGACCCAGTACTTC.

J is TRBJ2-1 and V is TRBV5-4; 12 nucleotides agree with TRBD2. Germline V gene lookup returns CDR1 SGHNT and CDR2 YYREEE (reference sequence). V lost 4 bases to trimming and J lost 6 bases; unmatched junction nucleotides: 11. CDR3 size: 17 residues. CDR3: CASSQAPSGGAINEQFF. Here the CDR3 DNA reads TGTGCCAGCAGCCAAGCGCCTAGCGGGGGGGCCATCAATGAGCAGTTCTTC.

The chain is built from TRBV7-2 and TRBJ1-1; 7 nucleotides agree with TRBD1. The CDR3 length is 15 residues. Germline assignment: CDR1 SGHTA and CDR2 FQGNSA. V shed 3 bases and J 4 bases; nucleotides not matched to a gene: 8. CDR3 in amino acids: CASSFSGTVSTEAFF. CDR3 nucleotides: TGTGCCAGCAGCTTCTCCGGGACAGTAAGCACTGAAGCTTTCTTT.

The chain is built from TRBV4-1 and TRBJ1-1; TRBD1 matches 8 bases. The length of the CDR3 is 16 residues. V gave up 1 base and J gave up 1 base; unmatched junction bases: 5. Per germline, CDR1 MGHRA and CDR2 YSYEKL. DNA for the CDR3: TGCGCCAGCAGCCAAGCGTCCGGGACAGGGAACACTGAAGCTTTCTTT. Translation: CASSQASGTGNTEAFF.

This chain connects TRBV4-1 to TRBJ2-1; D perhaps matches TRBD1 (6 bases). V was cut by 1 base and J by 1 base, with 14 bases left in between. CDR1 MGHRA and CDR2 YSYEKL come from the germline V gene. This CDR3 region has 17 residues. The CDR3: CASSQVGGGRSYNEQFF. CDR3 nucleotides: TGCGCCAGCAGCCAAGTCGGTGGGGGCAGGTCCTACAATGAGCAGTTCTTC.

This clone has only a few counts. V is TRBV7-7 and J is TRBJ1-6; D not certain. Germline V lookup: CDR1 SSHAT, CDR2 FNYEAQ (reference sequence). This CDR3 comprises 18 residues. V lost 1 base and J 0 bases, leaving 13 bases between the germline ends. For the CDR3, the DNA is TGTGCCAGCAGCTTAGGGTTCGGGAACTCCTCCTATAATTCACCCCTCCACTTT. Translation: CASSLGFGNSSYNSPLHF.